This T cell receptor beta chain was found in a study of T cells in Graves' hyperthyroidism and ophthalmopathy. This clonotype was detected only a few times. Looked up from germline, CDR1 is KGHSH and CDR2 is LQKENI. The CDR3 spans 14 residues. Trimming stripped 2 bases from V and 4 bases from J, with 11 bases between. Exclusion of a patient resulted from uncontrolled infection, other autoimmune disease, pregnancy or lactation. Amplification of TCR beta CDR3 regions was performed using RNA transcripts as template. The study used the HTBI primer set for a first-round RT-PCR of the TCR CDR3. A single record per CDR3 protein comes from TCRdb applying MiXCR to the multiplex PCR reads. Among more than 550,000 distinct CDR3 sequences listed, approximately 15% were seen once.

The sample taken for sequencing was blood. This sequence originates from a man between 45 and 60 years old with Graves' hyperthyroidism. The chain joins TRBV18 to TRBJ1-2, with TRBD1 as a possible D gene (5 bases). In DNA, the CDR3 is TGTGCCAGCTCACCAGGAAACGGGGGCTATGGCTACACCTTC. It codes for CASSPGNGGYGYTF. Complete variable domain (other parts from reference TRBV18 and TRBJ1-2): NAGVMQNPRHLVRRRGQEARLRCSPMKGHSHVYWYRQLPEEGLKFMVYLQKENIIDESGMPKERFSAEFPKEGPSILRIQQVVRGDSAAYFCASSPGNGGYGYTFGSGTRLTVV.